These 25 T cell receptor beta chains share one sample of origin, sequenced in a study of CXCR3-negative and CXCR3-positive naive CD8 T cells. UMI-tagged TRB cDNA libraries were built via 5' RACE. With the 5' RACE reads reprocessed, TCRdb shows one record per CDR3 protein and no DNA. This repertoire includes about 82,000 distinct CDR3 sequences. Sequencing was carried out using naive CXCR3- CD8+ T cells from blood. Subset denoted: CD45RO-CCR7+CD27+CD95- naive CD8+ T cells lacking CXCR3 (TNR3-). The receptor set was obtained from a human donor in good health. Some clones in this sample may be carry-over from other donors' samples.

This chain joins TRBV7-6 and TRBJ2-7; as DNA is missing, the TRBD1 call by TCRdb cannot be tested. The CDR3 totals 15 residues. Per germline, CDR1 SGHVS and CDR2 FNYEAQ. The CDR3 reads CASSLGQGRSYEQYF.

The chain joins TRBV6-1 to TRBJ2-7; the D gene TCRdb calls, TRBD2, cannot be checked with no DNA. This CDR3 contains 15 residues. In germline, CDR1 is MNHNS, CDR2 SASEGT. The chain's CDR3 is CASSEVGVVPGEQYF.

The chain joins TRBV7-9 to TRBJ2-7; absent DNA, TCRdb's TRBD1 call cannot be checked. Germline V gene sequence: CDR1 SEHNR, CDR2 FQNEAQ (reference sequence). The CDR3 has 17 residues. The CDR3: CASSSLRTGTSSYEQYF.

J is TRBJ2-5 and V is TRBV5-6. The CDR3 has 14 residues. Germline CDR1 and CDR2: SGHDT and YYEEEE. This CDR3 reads CASQLGDIKETQYF.

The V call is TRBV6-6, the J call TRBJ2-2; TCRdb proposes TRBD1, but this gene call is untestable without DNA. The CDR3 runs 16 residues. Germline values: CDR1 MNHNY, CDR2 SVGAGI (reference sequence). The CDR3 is CASSYGTGVNTGELFF.

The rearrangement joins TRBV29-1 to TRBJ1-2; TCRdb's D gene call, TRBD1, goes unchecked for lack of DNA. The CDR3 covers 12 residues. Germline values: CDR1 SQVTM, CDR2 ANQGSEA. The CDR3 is CSVEAQGYGYTF.

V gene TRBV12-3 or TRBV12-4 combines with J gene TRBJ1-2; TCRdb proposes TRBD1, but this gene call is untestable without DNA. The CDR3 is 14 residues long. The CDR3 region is CASHPGQDFYGYTF.

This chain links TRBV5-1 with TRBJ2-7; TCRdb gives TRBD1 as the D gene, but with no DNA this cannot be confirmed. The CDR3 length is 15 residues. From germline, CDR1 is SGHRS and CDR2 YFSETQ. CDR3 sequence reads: CASSPGDRSGNEQYF. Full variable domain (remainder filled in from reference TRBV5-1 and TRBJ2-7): KAGVTQTPRYLIKTRGQQVTLSCSPISGHRSVSWYQQTPGQGLQFLFEYFSETQRNKGNFPGRFSGRQFSNSRSEMNVSTLELGDSALYLCASSPGDRSGNEQYFGPGTRLTVT.

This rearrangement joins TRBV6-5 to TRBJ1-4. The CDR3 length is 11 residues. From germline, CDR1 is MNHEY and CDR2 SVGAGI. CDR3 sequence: CASRAGEKLFF.

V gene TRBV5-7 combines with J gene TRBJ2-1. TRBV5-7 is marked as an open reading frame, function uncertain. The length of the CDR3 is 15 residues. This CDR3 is CPSSTQVNSYNEQFF.

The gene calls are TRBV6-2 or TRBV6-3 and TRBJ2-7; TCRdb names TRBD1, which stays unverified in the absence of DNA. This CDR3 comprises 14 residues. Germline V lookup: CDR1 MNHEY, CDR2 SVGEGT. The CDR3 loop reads CASSYGTDHYEQYF.

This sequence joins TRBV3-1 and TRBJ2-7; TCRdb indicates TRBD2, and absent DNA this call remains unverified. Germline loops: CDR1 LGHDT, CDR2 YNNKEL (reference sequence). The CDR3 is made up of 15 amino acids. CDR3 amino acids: CASSQDGAASYEQYF.

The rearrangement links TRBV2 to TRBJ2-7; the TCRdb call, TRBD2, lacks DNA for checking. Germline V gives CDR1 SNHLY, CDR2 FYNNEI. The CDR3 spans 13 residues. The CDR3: CASAAENSDEQYF.

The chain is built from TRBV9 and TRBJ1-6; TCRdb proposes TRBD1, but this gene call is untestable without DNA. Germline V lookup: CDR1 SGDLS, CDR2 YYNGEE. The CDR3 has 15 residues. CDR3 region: CASSVADRGNSPLHF.

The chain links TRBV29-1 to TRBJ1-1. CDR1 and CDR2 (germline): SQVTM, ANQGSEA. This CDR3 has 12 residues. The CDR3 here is CSVLSVYTEAFF. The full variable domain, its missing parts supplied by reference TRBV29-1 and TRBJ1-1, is SAVISQKPSRDICQRGTSLTIQCQVDSQVTMMFWYRQQPGQSLTLIATANQGSEATYESGFVIDKFPISRPNLTFSTLTVSNMSPEDSSIYLCSVLSVYTEAFFGQGTRLTVV.

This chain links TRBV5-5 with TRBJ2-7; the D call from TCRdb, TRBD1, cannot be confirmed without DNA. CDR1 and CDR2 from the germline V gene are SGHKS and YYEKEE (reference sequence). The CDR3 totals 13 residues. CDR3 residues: CASRGTRGIEQYF.

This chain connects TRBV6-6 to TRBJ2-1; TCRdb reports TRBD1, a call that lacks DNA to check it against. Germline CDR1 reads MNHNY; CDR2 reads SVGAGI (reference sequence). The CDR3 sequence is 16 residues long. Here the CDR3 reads CASSDHRDRAMGEQFF.

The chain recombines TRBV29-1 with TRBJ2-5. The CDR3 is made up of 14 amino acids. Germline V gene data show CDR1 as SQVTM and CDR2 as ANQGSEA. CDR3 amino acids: CSVEGRTVQETQYF.

The CDR3 is CSVNREGRTYEQYF. V usage is TRBV29-1 and J usage is TRBJ2-7; without DNA, the TCRdb call of TRBD2 cannot be checked. Looked up from germline, CDR1 is SQVTM and CDR2 is ANQGSEA. The CDR3 length is 14 residues.

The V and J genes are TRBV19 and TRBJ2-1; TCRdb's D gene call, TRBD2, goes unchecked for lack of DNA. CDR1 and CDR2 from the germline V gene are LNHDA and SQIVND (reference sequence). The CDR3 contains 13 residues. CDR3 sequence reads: CASGGFLNNEQFF. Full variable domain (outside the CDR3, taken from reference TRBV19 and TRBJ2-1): DGGITQSPKYLFRKEGQNVTLSCEQNLNHDAMYWYRQDPGQGLRLIYYSQIVNDFQKGDIAEGYSVSREKKESFPLTVTSAQKNPTAFYLCASGGFLNNEQFFGPGTRLTVL.

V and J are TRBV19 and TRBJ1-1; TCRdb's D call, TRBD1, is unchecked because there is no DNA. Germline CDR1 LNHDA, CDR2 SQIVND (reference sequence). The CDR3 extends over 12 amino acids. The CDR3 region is CAPAGRPTEAFF.

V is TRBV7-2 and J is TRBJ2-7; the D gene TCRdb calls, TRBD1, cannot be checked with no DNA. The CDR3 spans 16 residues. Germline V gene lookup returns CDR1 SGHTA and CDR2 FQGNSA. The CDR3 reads CASIRGGQGATYEQYF. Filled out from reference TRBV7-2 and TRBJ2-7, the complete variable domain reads GAGVSQSPSNKVTEKGKDVELRCDPISGHTALYWYRQSLGQGLEFLIYFQGNSAPDKSGLPSDRFSAERTGGSVSTLTIQRTQQEDSAVYLCASIRGGQGATYEQYFGPGTRLTVT.

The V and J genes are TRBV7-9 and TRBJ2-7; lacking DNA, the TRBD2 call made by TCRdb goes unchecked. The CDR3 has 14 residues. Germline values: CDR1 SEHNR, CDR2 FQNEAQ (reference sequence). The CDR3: CASSNMTRGDEQYF.

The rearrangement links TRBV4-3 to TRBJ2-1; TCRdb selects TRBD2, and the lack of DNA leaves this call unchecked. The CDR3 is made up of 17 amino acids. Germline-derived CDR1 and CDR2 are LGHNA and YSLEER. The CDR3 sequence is CASSQDLLRALGNEQFF.

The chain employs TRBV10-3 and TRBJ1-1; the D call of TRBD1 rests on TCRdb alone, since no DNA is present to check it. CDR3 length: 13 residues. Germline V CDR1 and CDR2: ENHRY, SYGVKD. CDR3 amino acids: CATWGFSATEAFF.